This T cell receptor beta chain was captured by sequencing in a study of cytomegalovirus exposure and HLA in healthy donors. Whole-study findings and limits: What a later analysis showed was that several of the most significant clusters appeared linked to common viral pathogens.

Turning to this clone: Its matching antigen is unknown.

PCR was performed using 60 Vbeta and 13 Jbeta primers. Method: immunoSEQ multiplex PCR; TCRdb's copy keeps in-frame clones and lacks some. The sample yields some 120,000 clones, around 83% seen once. The CDR3 runs 18 residues. The germline CDR1 and CDR2 sequences are MNHEY and SMNVEV (reference sequence). V was clipped by 4 bases and J by 7 bases; unmatched bases: 9. The sample taken for sequencing was PBMCs. This chain uses TRBV27 with TRBJ2-2; TRBD2 matches 16 bases. This clonotype was sampled from a human donor in good health. The DNA of the CDR3 is TGTGCCAGCAGTTCGCCGGGACTAGCGGGGGGGGAATACGGGGAGCTGTTTTTT. Encoded protein: CASSSPGLAGGEYGELFF.